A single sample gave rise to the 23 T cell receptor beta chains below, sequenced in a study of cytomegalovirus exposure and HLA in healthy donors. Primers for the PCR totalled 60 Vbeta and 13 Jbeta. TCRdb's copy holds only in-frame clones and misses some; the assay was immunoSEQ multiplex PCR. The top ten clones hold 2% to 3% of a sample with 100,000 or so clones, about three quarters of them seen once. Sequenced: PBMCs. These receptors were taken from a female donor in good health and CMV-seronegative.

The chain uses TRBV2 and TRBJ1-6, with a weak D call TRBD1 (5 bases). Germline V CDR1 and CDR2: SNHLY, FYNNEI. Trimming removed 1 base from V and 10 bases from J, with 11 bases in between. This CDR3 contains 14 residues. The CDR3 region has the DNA TGTGCCAGCAGTGAAGGGGGCGAGGAATCACCCCTCCACTTT. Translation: CASSEGGEESPLHF. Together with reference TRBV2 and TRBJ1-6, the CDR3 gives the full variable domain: EPEVTQTPSHQVTQMGQEVILRCVPISNHLYFYWYRQILGQKVEFLVSFYNNEISEKSEIFDDQFSVERPDGSNFTLKIRSTKLEDSAMYFCASSEGGEESPLHFGNGTRLTVT.

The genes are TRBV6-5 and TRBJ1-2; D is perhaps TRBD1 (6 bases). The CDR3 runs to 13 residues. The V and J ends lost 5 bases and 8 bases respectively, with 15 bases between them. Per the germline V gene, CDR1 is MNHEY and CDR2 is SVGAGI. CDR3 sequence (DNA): TGTGCCAGCAGTACCGACAGGCGTCGGGGCTACACCTTC. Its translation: CASSTDRRRGYTF.

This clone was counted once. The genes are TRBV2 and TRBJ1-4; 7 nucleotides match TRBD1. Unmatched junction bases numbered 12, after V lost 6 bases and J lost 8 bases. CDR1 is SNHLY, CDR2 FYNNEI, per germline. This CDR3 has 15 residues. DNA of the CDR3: TGTGCCAGCAGCCTTACAGACAGGGTACAGGAAAAACTGTTTTTT. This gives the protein CASSLTDRVQEKLFF. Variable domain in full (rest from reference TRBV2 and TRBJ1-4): EPEVTQTPSHQVTQMGQEVILRCVPISNHLYFYWYRQILGQKVEFLVSFYNNEISEKSEIFDDQFSVERPDGSNFTLKIRSTKLEDSAMYFCASSLTDRVQEKLFFGSGTQLSVL.

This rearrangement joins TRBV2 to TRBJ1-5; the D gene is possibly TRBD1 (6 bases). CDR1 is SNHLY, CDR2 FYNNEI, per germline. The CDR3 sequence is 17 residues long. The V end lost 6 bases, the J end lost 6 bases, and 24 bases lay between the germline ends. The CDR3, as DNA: TGTGCCAGCAGAAGTTCTCGGGGGGGGCGGCCCGGTCAGCCCCAGCATTTT. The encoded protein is CASRSSRGGRPGQPQHF.

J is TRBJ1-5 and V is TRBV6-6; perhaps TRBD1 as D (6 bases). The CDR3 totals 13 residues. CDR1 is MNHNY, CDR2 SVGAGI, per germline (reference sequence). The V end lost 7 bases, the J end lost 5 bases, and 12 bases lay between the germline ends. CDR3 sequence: CASTVTGYQPQHF. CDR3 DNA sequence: TGTGCCAGCACCGTAACAGGGTATCAGCCCCAGCATTTT.

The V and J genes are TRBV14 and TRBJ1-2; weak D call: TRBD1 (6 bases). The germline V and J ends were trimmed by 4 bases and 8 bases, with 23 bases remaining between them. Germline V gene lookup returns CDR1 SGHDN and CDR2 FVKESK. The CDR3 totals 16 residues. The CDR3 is CASSLAFGTIGQGYTF. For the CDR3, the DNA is TGTGCCAGCAGCCTAGCATTTGGGACAATTGGTCAAGGCTACACCTTC. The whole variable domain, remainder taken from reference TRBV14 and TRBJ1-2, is EAGVTQFPSHSVIEKGQTVTLRCDPISGHDNLYWYRRVMGKEIKFLLHFVKESKQDESGMPNNRFLAERTGGTYSTLKVQPAELEDSGVYFCASSLAFGTIGQGYTFGSGTRLTVV.

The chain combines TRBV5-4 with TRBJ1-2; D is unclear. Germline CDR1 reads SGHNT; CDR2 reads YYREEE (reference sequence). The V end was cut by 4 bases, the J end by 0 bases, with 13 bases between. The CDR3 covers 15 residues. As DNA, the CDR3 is TGTGCCAGCAGCCCCTCGTCAGGCTCTAACTATGGCTACACCTTC. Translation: CASSPSSGSNYGYTF.

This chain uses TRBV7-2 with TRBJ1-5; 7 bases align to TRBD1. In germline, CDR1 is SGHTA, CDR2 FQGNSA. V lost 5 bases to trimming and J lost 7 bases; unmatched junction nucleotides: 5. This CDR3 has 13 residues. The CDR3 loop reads CASSQDRDQPQHF. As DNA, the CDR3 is TGTGCCAGCAGCCAAGACAGGGACCAGCCCCAGCATTTT.

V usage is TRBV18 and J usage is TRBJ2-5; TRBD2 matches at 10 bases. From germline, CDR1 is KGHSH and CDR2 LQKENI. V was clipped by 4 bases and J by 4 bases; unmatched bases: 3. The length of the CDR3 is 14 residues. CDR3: CASSLTSGVETQYF. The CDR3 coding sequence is TGTGCCAGCTCACTCACTAGCGGGGTAGAGACCCAGTACTTC.

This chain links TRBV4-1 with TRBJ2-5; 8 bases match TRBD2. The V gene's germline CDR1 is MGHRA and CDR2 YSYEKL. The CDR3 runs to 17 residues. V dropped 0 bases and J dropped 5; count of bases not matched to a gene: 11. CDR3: CASSQEYRAASGETQYF. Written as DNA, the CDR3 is TGCGCCAGCAGCCAAGAATACCGGGCGGCTAGCGGGGAGACCCAGTACTTC.

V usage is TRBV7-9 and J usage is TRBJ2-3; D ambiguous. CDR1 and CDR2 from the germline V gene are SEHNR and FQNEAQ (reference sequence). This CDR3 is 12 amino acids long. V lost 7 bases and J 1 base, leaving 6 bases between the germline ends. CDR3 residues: CASKTGTDTQYF. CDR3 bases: TGTGCCAGCAAAACTGGCACAGATACGCAGTATTTT.

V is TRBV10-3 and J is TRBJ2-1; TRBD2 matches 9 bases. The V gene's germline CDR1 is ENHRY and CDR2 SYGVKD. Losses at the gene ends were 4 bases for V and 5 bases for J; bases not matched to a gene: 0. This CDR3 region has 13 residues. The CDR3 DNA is TGTGCCATCAGTGCTAGCGGGGACAATGAGCAGTTCTTC. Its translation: CAISASGDNEQFF.

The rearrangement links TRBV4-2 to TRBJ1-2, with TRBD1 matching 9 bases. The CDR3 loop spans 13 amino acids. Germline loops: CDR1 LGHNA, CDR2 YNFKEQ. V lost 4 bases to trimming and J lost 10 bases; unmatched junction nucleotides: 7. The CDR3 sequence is CASSPRTGEVYTF. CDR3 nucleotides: TGTGCCAGCAGCCCTAGGACAGGGGAGGTCTACACCTTC.

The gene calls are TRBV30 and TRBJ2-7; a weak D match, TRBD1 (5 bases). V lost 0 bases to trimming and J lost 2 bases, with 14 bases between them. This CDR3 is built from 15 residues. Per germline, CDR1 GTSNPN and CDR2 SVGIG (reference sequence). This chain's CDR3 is CAWSVGQGIPYEQYF. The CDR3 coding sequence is TGTGCCTGGAGTGTCGGTCAGGGAATCCCCTACGAGCAGTACTTC.

The CDR3 coding sequence is TGTGCCGCAAGGGGGTCTGGGGCCAACGTCCTGACTTTC. It translates to CAARGSGANVLTF. This chain uses TRBV30 with TRBJ2-6; maybe TRBD1 (6 bases). The germline gives CDR1 GTSNPN, CDR2 SVGIG (reference sequence). CDR3 length: 13 residues. Trimming shortened V by 8 bases and J by 1 base, and 9 bases separated the two germline ends. Using reference TRBV30 and TRBJ2-6 for the parts outside the CDR3, the full variable domain is SQTIHQWPATLVQPVGSPLSLECTVEGTSNPNLYWYRQAAGRGLQLLFYSVGIGQISSEVPQNLSASRPQDRQFILSSKKLLLSDSGFYLCAARGSGANVLTFGAGSRLTVL.

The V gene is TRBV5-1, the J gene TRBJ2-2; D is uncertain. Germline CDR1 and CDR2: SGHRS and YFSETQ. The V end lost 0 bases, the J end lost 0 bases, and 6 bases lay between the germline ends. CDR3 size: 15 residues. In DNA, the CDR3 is TGCGCCAGCAGCTTGGGTGCAGCGAACACCGGGGAGCTGTTTTTT. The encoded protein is CASSLGAANTGELFF.

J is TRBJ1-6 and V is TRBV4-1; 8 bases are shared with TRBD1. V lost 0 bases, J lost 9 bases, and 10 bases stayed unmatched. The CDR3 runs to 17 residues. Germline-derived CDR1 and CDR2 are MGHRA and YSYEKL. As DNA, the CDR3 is TGCGCCAGCAGCCAAGAGGCGAACAGGGGGTCAGTTTCACCCCTCCACTTT. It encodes CASSQEANRGSVSPLHF.

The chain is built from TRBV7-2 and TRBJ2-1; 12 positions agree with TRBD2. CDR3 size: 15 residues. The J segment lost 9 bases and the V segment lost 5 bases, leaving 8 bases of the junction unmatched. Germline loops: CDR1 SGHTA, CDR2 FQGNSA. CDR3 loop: CASSPPSGGALEQFF. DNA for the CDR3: TGTGCCAGCAGCCCCCCTAGCGGGGGGGCCCTTGAGCAGTTCTTC. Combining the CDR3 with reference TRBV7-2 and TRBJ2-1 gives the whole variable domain GAGVSQSPSNKVTEKGKDVELRCDPISGHTALYWYRQSLGQGLEFLIYFQGNSAPDKSGLPSDRFSAERTGGSVSTLTIQRTQQEDSAVYLCASSPPSGGALEQFFGPGTRLTVL.

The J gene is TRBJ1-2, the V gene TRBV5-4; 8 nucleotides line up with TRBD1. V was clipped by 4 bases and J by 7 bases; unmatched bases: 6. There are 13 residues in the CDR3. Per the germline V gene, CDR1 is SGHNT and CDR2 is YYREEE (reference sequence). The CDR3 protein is CASSIGQGSGYTF. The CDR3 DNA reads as TGTGCCAGCAGCATAGGACAGGGAAGTGGCTACACCTTC.

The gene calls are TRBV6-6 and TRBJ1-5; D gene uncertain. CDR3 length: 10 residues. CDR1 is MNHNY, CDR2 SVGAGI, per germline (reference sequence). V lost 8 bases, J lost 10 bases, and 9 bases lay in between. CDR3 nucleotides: TGTGCCAGCGGTTCTATTCCCCAGCATTTT. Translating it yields CASGSIPQHF.

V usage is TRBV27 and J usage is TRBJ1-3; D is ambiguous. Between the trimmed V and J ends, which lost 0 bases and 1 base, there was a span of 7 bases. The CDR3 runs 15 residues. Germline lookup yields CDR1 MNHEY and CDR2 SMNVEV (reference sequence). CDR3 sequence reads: CASSLSGGSGNTIYF. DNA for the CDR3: TGTGCCAGCAGTTTATCCGGCGGGTCTGGAAACACCATATATTTT.

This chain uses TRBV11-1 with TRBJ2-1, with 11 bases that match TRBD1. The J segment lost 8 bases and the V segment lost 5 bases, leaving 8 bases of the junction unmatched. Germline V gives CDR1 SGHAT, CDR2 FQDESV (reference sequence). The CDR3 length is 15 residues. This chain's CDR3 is CASSRGQGEYDEQFF. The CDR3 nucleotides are TGTGCCAGCAGCCGGGGACAGGGGGAGTACGATGAGCAGTTCTTC.

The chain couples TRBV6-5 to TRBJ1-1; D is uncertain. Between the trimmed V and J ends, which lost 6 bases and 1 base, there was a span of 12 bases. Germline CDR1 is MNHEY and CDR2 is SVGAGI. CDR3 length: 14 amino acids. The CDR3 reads CASREPIRNTEAFF. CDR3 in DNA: TGTGCCAGCAGGGAGCCCATCAGGAACACTGAAGCTTTCTTT.